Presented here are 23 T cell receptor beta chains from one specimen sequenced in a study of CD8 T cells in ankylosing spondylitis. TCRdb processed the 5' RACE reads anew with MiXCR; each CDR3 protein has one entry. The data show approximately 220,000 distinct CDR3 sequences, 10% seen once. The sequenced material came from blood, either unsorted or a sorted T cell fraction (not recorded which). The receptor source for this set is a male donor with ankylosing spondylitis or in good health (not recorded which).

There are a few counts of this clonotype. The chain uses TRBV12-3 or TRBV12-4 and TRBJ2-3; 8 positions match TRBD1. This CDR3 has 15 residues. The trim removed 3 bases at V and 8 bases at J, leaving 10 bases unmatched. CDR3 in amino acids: CASSLPGQGGATQYF. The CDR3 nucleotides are TGTGCCAGCAGTTTGCCTGGACAGGGAGGAGCTACGCAGTATTTT.

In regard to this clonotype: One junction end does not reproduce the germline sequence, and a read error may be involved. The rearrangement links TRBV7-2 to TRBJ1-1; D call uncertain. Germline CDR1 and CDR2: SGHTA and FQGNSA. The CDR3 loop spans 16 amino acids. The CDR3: CASSHGSVWEYTKAFF. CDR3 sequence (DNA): TGTGCCAGCAGCCACGGATCAGTTTGGGAGTACACTAAAGCTTTCTTT.

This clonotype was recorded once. The CDR3 nucleotides read TGTGCCAGCAGGATGCCCGGGGGGGGAGGCACCGGGGAGCTGTTTTTT. As protein: CASRMPGGGGTGELFF. This chain uses TRBV11-2 with TRBJ2-2, with TRBD2 identical over 8 bases. V shed 6 bases, J shed 4 bases, and the junction held 10 bases outside the gene matches. CDR1 is SGHAT and CDR2 is FQNNGV in the germline V gene. This CDR3 has 16 residues.

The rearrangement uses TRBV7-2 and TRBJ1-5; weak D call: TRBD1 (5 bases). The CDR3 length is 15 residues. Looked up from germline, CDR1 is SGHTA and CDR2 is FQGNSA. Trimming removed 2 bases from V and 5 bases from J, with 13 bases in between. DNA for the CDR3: TGTGCCAGCAGCTTAAGCGGGTCAGGGTATCAGCCCCAGCATTTT. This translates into CASSLSGSGYQPQHF. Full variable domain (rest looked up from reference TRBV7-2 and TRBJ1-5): GAGVSQSPSNKVTEKGKDVELRCDPISGHTALYWYRQSLGQGLEFLIYFQGNSAPDKSGLPSDRFSAERTGGSVSTLTIQRTQQEDSAVYLCASSLSGSGYQPQHFGDGTRLSIL.

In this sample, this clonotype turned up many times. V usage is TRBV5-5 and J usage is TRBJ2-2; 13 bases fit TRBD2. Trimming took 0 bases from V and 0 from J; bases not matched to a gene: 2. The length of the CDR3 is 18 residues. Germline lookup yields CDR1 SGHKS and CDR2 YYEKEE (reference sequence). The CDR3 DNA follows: TGTGCCAGCAGCTTGGGACTAGCGGGGGGAGCGAACACCGGGGAGCTGTTTTTT. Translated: CASSLGLAGGANTGELFF.

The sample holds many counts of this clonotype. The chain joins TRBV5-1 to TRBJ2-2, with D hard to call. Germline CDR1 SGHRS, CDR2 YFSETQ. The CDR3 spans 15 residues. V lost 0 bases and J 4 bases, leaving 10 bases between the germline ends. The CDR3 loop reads CASSLVVSRTGELFF. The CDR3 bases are TGCGCCAGCAGCTTGGTCGTATCGCGCACCGGGGAGCTGTTTTTT.

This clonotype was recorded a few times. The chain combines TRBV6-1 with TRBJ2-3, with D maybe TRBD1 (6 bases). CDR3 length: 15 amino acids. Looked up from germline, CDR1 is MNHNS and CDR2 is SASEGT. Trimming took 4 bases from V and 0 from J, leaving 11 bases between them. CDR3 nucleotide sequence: TGTGCCAGCAGTGCTTCGACAGGCAGCACAGATACGCAGTATTTT. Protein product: CASSASTGSTDTQYF.

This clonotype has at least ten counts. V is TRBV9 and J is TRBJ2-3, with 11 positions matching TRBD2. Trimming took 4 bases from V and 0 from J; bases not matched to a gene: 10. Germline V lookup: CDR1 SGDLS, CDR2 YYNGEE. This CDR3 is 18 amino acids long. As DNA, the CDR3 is TGTGCCAGCAGCCTGCTTGTAGCGGGGGGGCCTAGCACAGATACGCAGTATTTT. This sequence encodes CASSLLVAGGPSTDTQYF.

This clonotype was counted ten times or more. This chain's CDR3 is CSARGGLRNTGELFF. The CDR3 DNA is TGCAGTGCTAGAGGGGGACTCAGGAACACCGGGGAGCTGTTTTTT. The chain is built from TRBV20-1 and TRBJ2-2; D is possibly TRBD2 (6 bases). Per germline, CDR1 DFQATT and CDR2 SNEGSKA (reference sequence). V shed 1 base and J shed 1 base, with 10 bases lying between them. The CDR3 length is 15 residues.

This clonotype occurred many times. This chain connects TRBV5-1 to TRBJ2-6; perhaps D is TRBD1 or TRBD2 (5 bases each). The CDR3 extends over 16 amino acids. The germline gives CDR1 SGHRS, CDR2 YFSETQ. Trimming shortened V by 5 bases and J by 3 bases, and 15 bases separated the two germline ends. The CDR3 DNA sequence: TGCGCCAGCAGGGCTAACTCAGGGAGTGGGGCCAACGTCCTGACTTTC. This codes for CASRANSGSGANVLTF.

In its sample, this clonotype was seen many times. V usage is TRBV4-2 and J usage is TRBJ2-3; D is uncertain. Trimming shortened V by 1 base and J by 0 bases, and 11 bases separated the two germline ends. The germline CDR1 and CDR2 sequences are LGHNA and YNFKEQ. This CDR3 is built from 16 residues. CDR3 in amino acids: CASSQGSLTSTDTQYF. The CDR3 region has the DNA TGTGCCAGCAGCCAAGGGTCTTTGACTAGCACAGATACGCAGTATTTT.

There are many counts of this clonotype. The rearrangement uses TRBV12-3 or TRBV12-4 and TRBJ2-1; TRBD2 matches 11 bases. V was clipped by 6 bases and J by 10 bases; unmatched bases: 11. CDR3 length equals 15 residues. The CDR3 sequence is CASSPLAGGFTEQFF. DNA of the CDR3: TGTGCCAGCAGCCCTCTAGCGGGGGGTTTTACAGAGCAGTTCTTC.

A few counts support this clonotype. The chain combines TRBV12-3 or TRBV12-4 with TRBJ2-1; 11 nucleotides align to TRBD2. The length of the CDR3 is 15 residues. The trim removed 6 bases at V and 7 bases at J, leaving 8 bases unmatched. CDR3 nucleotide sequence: TGTGCCAGCAGGGACCTTAGCGGGGGGGGAAATGAGCAGTTCTTC. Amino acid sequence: CASRDLSGGGNEQFF.

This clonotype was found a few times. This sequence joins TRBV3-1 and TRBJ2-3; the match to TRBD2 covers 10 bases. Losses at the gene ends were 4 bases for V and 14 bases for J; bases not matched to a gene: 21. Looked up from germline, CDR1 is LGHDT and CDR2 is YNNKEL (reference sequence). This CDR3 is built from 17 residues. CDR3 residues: CASSPAVRLAGVMRAYF. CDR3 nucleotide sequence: TGTGCCAGCAGCCCGGCCGTTCGCCTAGCGGGGGTCATGCGTGCGTATTTT.

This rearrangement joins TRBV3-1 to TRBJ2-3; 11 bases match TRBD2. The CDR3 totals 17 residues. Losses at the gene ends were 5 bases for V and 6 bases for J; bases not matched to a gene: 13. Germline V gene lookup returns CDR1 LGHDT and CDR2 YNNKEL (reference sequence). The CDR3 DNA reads TGTGCCAGCAGCGGCGGGACTAGCGGATGGAAGAGGGATACGCAGTATTTT. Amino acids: CASSGGTSGWKRDTQYF.

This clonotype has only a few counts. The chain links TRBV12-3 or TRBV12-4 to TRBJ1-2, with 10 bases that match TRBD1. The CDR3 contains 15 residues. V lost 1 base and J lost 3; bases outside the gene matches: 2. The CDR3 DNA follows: TGTGCCAGCAGTTTAGAGACAGGGGGCTACTATGGCTACACCTTC. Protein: CASSLETGGYYGYTF.

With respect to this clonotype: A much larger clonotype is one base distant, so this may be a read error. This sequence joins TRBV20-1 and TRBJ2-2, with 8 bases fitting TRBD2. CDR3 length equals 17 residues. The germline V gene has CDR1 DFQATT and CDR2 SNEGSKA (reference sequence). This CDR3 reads CCADLLLAGGNTGELFF. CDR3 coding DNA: TGCTGTGCTGACCTCCTTCTCGCGGGGGGGAACACCGGGGAGCTGTTTTTT.

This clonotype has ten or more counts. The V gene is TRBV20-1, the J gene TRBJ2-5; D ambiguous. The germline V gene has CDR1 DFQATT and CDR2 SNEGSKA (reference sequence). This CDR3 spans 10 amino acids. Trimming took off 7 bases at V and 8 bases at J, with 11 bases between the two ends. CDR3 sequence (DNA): TGCAGTGGAGATGACGCCACCCAGTACTTC. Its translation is CSGDDATQYF.

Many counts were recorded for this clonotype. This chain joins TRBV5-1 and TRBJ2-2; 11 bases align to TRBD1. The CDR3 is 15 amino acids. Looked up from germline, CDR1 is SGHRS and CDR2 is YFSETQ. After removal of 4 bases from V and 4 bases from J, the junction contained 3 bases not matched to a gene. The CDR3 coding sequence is TGCGCCAGCAGCCCGGGACAGGGGGTCACCGGGGAGCTGTTTTTT. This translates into CASSPGQGVTGELFF.

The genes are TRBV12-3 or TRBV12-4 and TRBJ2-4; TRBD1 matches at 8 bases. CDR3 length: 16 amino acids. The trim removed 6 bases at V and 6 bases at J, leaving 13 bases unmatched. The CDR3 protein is CASSQGQGAMRNIQYF. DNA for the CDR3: TGTGCCAGCAGCCAGGGTCAGGGGGCGATGAGAAACATTCAGTACTTC.

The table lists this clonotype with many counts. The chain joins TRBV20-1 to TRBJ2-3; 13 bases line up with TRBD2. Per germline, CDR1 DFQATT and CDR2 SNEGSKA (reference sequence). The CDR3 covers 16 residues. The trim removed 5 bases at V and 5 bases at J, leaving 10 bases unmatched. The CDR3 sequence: CSAHTTSGGAVDTQYF. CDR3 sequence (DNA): TGCAGTGCTCATACTACTAGCGGGGGGGCTGTAGATACGCAGTATTTT.

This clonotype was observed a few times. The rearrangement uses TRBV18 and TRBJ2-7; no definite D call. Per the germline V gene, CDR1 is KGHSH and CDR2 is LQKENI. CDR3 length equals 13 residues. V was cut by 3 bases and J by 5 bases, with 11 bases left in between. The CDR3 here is CASSPTVRDEQYF. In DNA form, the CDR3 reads TGTGCCAGCTCACCGACGGTCCGGGACGAGCAGTACTTC. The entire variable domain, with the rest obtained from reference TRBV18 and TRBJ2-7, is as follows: NAGVMQNPRHLVRRRGQEARLRCSPMKGHSHVYWYRQLPEEGLKFMVYLQKENIIDESGMPKERFSAEFPKEGPSILRIQQVVRGDSAAYFCASSPTVRDEQYFGPGTRLTVT.

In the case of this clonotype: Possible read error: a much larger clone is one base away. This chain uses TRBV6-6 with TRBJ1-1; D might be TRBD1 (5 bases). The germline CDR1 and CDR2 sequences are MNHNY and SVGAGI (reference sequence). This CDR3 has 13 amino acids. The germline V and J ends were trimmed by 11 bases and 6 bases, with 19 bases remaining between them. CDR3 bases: TGTGCCTGTAAAAGGGAGGGGATCCCTGAAGCTTTCTTT. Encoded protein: CACKREGIPEAFF.